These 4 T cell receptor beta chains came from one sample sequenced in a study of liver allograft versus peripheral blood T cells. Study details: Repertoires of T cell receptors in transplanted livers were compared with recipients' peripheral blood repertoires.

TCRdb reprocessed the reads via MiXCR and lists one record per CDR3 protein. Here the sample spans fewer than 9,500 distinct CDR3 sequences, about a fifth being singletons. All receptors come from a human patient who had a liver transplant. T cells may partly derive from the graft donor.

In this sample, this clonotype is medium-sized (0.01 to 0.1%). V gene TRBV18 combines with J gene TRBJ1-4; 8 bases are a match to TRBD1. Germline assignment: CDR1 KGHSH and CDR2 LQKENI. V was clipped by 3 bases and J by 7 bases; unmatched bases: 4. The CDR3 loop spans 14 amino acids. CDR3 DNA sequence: TGTGCCAGCTCACCCCAGGGGGCTTTTGAAAAACTGTTTTTT. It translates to CASSPQGAFEKLFF.

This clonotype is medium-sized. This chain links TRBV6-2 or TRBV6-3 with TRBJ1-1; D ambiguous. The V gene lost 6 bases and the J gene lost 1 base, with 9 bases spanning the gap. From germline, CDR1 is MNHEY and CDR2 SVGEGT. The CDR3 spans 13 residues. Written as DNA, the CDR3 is TGTGCCAGCAGGTTAAGACAGAACACTGAAGCTTTCTTT. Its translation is CASRLRQNTEAFF.

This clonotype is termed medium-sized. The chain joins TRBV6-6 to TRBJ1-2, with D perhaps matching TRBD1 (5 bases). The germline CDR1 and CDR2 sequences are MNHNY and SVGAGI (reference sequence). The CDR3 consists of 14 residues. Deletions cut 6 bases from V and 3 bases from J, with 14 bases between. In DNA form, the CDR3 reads TGTGCCAGCAGCCGGGGGTCTTGGGACTATGGCTACACCTTC. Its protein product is CASSRGSWDYGYTF.

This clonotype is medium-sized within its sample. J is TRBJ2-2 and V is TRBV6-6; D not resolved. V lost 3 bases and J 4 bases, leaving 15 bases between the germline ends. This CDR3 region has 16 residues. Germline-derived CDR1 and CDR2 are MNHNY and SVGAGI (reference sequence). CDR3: CASSYLVVSVTGELFF. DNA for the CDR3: TGTGCCAGCAGTTATCTAGTGGTTTCCGTCACCGGGGAGCTGTTTTTT.